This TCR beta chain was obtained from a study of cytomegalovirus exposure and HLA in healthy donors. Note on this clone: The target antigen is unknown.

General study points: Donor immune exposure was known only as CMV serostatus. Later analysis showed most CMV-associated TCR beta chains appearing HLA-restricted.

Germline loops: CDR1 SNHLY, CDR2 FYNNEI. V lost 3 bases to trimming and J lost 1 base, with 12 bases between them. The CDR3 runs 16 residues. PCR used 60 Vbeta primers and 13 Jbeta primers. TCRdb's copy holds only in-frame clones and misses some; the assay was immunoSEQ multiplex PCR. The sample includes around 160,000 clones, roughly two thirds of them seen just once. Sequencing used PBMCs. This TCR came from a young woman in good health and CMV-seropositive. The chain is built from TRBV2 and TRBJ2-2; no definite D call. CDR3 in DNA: TGTGCCAGCAGTGATCCGAAGACGGGGAACACCGGGGAGCTGTTTTTT. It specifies CASSDPKTGNTGELFF.